Below are 21 T cell receptor beta chains sequenced from a single sample in a study of blood T cells in healthy people across ages (dated by TCRdb to about 2015). Preparation of the library involved 5' RACE. These reads were obtained on an Illumina HiSeq 2500. A second roughly 6 to 11 cycle PCR used a sample-barcoded 5' primer and a J-beta primer mix. Using fastp at Q25 and MiXCR, TCRdb reprocessed the public reads and kept productive beta chains. Here each entry gathers all rows of one CDR3 protein and keeps the most common genes and DNA. A total of fewer than 1.5 million distinct CDR3 sequences appear in this sample, 42% of them only once. Less than 8% of the sample comes from the top ten. The sequenced material came from blood. The receptors shown here come from a young woman in good health.

The table lists this clonotype with a few counts. The rearrangement joins TRBV6-6 to TRBJ2-1, with TRBD1 as a possible D gene (6 bases). Germline V CDR1 and CDR2: MNHNY, SVGAGI (reference sequence). This CDR3 contains 15 residues. The V end lost 8 bases, the J end lost 8 bases, and 22 bases lay between the germline ends. CDR3 DNA sequence: TGTGCCAGCCTCAAGGGGGACGGGCACGGCGATGAGCAGTTCTTC. Translation gives CASLKGDGHGDEQFF.

This chain joins TRBV4-1 and TRBJ2-5, with a tentative D call TRBD2 (7 bases). Germline V gene lookup returns CDR1 MGHRA and CDR2 YSYEKL. The CDR3 extends over 18 amino acids. Trimming removed 4 bases from V and 1 base from J, with 22 bases in between. The CDR3 DNA follows: TGCGCCAGCAGCCTCGGACTAGGGGGGGGGGATTTCCAAGAGACCCAGTACTTC. As protein: CASSLGLGGGDFQETQYF.

This clonotype was seen a handful of times. V and J are TRBV9 and TRBJ2-7; TRBD1 matches at 7 bases. Germline CDR1 reads SGDLS; CDR2 reads YYNGEE. J was trimmed by 3 bases and V by 2 bases; bases with no gene match: 5. The CDR3 loop spans 14 amino acids. The DNA for the CDR3 is TGTGCCAGCAGCGTCGGGACAGCTGGCTACGAGCAGTACTTC. Protein sequence: CASSVGTAGYEQYF.

A few counts support this clonotype. This chain links TRBV29-1 with TRBJ2-7; D may be TRBD1 (5 bases). The germline CDR1 and CDR2 sequences are SQVTM and ANQGSEA. The V and J ends lost 4 bases and 3 bases respectively, with 22 bases between them. The CDR3 is 16 residues long. CDR3 sequence reads: CSVGEQDPSGNYEQYF. CDR3 nucleotides: TGCAGCGTTGGGGAACAGGACCCCTCAGGGAACTACGAGCAGTACTTC.

Concerning this clonotype itself: An end of the junction does not agree with germline; a read error may underlie this. CDR3 sequence: CASIADITYTQYF. The CDR3 coding sequence is TGTGCCAGCATCGCTGACATCACATATACGCAGTATTTT. The chain couples TRBV7-9 to TRBJ2-3; D is ambiguous. The CDR3 runs to 13 residues. In germline, CDR1 is SEHNR, CDR2 FQNEAQ (reference sequence).

V is TRBV28 and J is TRBJ2-7; tentatively, D is TRBD2 (6 bases). The CDR3 is made up of 16 amino acids. Germline loops: CDR1 MDHEN, CDR2 SYDVKM. Trimming took off 5 bases at V and 2 bases at J, with 19 bases between the two ends. The CDR3 is CASSPPSGTVAYEQYF. The CDR3 coding sequence is TGTGCCAGCAGTCCACCCTCCGGGACTGTTGCCTACGAGCAGTACTTC.

This clonotype came up a few times. This sequence joins TRBV29-1 and TRBJ2-5; tentative D call: TRBD2 (5 bases). CDR1 and CDR2 from the germline V gene are SQVTM and ANQGSEA. Trimming took 7 bases from V and 5 from J, leaving 14 bases between them. The CDR3 totals 12 residues. The CDR3 DNA is TGCAGCGGCGGGTCCCCCCGGGAGACCCAGTACTTC. It encodes CSGGSPRETQYF.

This clonotype was seen a handful of times. The chain carries TRBV20-1 and TRBJ2-5; weak D call: TRBD2 (5 bases). The CDR3 runs to 13 residues. CDR1 is DFQATT and CDR2 is SNEGSKA in the germline V gene (reference sequence). Trimming removed 3 bases from V and 0 bases from J, with 8 bases in between. CDR3 protein: CSASGNYQETQYF. CDR3 nucleotides: TGCAGTGCTAGCGGGAACTACCAAGAGACCCAGTACTTC.

The J gene is TRBJ2-5, the V gene TRBV12-5; 13 bases fit TRBD2. The CDR3 contains 16 residues. Per the germline V gene, CDR1 is LGHNT and CDR2 is FRNRAP. V was clipped by 6 bases and J by 5 bases; unmatched bases: 9. DNA of the CDR3: TGTGCTAGTGGCAATAGTATGGGACTAGCGGGGGAGACCCAGTACTTC. As protein: CASGNSMGLAGETQYF.

The chain has TRBV7-2 and TRBJ1-2; D remains unclear. Germline assignment: CDR1 SGHTA and CDR2 FQGNSA. Trimming took 4 bases from V and 4 from J, leaving 10 bases between them. The CDR3 is 13 residues long. CDR3: CASSSTLFYGYTF. DNA for the CDR3: TGTGCCAGCAGCTCGACACTTTTCTATGGCTACACCTTC.

V gene TRBV10-1 combines with J gene TRBJ2-1; D ambiguous. This CDR3 region has 17 residues. The V gene lost 0 bases and the J gene lost 4 bases, with 16 bases spanning the gap. Germline values: CDR1 WNHNN, CDR2 SYGVQD (reference sequence). The CDR3 region has the DNA TGCGCCAGCAGTGAGTCGCCCGCGGCCGGCGAGTACAATGAGCAGTTCTTC. Its protein product is CASSESPAAGEYNEQFF.

CDR3 in amino acids: CAISDQHRGNQPQHF. The CDR3 DNA reads TGTGCCATCAGTGACCAACACAGGGGGAATCAGCCCCAGCATTTT. This chain joins TRBV10-3 and TRBJ1-5; 8 positions match TRBD1. CDR3 length equals 15 residues. Losses at the gene ends were 3 bases for V and 4 bases for J; bases not matched to a gene: 5. Germline V CDR1 and CDR2: ENHRY, SYGVKD.

The chain uses TRBV4-2 and TRBJ2-1, with D uncertain. The end of the DNA is better explained by TRBJ2-7, so the J call may be wrong. The CDR3 extends over 16 amino acids. Germline V CDR1 and CDR2: LGHNA, YNFKEQ. CDR3 in amino acids: CASSQEVGLSYNEQYF. CDR3 nucleotides: TGTGCCAGCAGCCAAGAAGTCGGTCTCTCCTACAATGAGCAGTACTTC.

V and J are TRBV7-8 and TRBJ2-1, with 7 bases fitting TRBD1. The CDR3 loop spans 17 amino acids. Trimming removed 8 bases from V and 7 bases from J; junction bases left unmatched: 20. The germline V gene encodes CDR1 SGHVS and CDR2 FQNEAQ. The CDR3 coding sequence is TGTGCCAGCTTCGACCGATCACATAAGACCAGGGGGAATGAGCAGTTCTTC. Translation: CASFDRSHKTRGNEQFF.

This rearrangement joins TRBV29-1 to TRBJ1-1; D remains ambiguous. Germline values: CDR1 SQVTM, CDR2 ANQGSEA. The CDR3 contains 15 residues. Trimming pared 6 bases from V and 0 bases from J, leaving 17 bases between. CDR3 DNA: TGCAGCGTCCATAGTACCGAATATGTGAACACTGAAGCTTTCTTT. Its translation is CSVHSTEYVNTEAFF.

This chain links TRBV7-2 with TRBJ2-3; 9 bases fit TRBD2. Germline lookup yields CDR1 SGHTA and CDR2 FQGNSA. The CDR3 has 17 residues. The V gene end was trimmed by 6 bases and the J gene end by 1 base; junction bases not matched to a gene: 11. In DNA, the CDR3 is TGTGCCAGCAGACCTGGACTAGCGAGAGGGGGCACAGATACGCAGTATTTT. Amino acids: CASRPGLARGGTDTQYF.

This clonotype turned up a few times. The chain couples TRBV2 to TRBJ2-1, with TRBD2 matching 10 bases. Germline V lookup: CDR1 SNHLY, CDR2 FYNNEI. The CDR3 runs to 17 residues. J lost 0 bases, V lost 4 bases, and 6 bases had no gene match. CDR3 loop: CASSAEIAGGSYNEQFF. The CDR3 DNA reads TGTGCCAGCAGTGCCGAGATAGCGGGGGGCTCCTACAATGAGCAGTTCTTC. The variable domain in full, with the rest retrieved from reference TRBV2 and TRBJ2-1, is EPEVTQTPSHQVTQMGQEVILRCVPISNHLYFYWYRQILGQKVEFLVSFYNNEISEKSEIFDDQFSVERPDGSNFTLKIRSTKLEDSAMYFCASSAEIAGGSYNEQFFGPGTRLTVL.

The chain is built from TRBV4-2 and TRBJ2-7, with D possibly being TRBD1 or TRBD2 (6 bases each). This CDR3 region has 15 residues. Deletions cut 4 bases from V and 7 bases from J, with 20 bases between. The germline CDR1 and CDR2 sequences are LGHNA and YNFKEQ. This CDR3 reads CASSPRSDGGAEQYF. The CDR3 DNA is TGTGCCAGCAGCCCACGAAGCGACGGGGGCGCGGAGCAGTACTTC.

Worth noting for this clonotype: Mismatch with germline at one junction end may stem from a read error. The J gene is TRBJ2-1, the V gene TRBV25-1, with no clear D. This CDR3 has 15 residues. Germline CDR1 MGHDK, CDR2 SYGVNS. CDR3 sequence: CVSSPRGATYNEQFF. The CDR3 bases are TGTGTCAGCTCCCCCCGCGGAGCAACCTACAATGAGCAGTTCTTC.

This clonotype was seen only once. The chain joins TRBV2 to TRBJ1-6, with D possibly matching TRBD1 (5 bases). The CDR3 spans 14 residues. Germline V gene data show CDR1 as SNHLY and CDR2 as FYNNEI. V was pared by 3 bases and J by 16 bases, with 19 bases between. The CDR3 loop is CASSETRTPTALHF. Here the CDR3 DNA reads TGTGCCAGCAGTGAGACACGGACTCCGACAGCTCTCCACTTT.

The chain recombines TRBV7-2 with TRBJ2-6; 10 nucleotides align to TRBD1. The CDR3 length is 16 residues. Germline CDR1 and CDR2: SGHTA and FQGNSA. V gave up 5 bases and J gave up 0 bases; unmatched junction bases: 1. This CDR3 is CASSRTGGSGANVLTF. CDR3 in DNA: TGTGCCAGCAGCCGGACAGGGGGCTCTGGGGCCAACGTCCTGACTTTC.